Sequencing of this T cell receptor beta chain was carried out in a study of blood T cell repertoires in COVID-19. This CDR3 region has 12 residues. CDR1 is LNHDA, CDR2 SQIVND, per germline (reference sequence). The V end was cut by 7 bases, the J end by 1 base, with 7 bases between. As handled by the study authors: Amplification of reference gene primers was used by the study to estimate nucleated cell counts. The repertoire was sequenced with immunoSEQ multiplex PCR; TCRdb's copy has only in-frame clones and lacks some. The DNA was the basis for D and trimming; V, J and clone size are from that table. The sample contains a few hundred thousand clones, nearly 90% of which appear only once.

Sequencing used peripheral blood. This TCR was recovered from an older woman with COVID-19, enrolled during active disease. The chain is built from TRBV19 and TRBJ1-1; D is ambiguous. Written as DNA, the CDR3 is TGTGCCAGTATGAGAGGGAACACTGAAGCTTTCTTT. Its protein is CASMRGNTEAFF.